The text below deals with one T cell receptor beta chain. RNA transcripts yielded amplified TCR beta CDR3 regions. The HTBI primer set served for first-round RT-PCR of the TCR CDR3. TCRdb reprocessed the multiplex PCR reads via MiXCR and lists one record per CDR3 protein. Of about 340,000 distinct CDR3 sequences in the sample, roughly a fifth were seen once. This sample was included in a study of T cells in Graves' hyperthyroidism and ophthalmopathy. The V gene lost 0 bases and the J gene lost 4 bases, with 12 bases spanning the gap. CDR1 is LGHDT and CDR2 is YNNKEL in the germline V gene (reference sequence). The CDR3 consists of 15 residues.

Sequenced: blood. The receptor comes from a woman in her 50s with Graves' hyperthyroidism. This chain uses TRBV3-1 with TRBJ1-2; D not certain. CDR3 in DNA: TGTGCCAGCAGCCAAGATTGGGCAGGAGGCTATGGCTACACCTTC. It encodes CASSQDWAGGYGYTF.